The T cell receptor (beta chain) under discussion was sequenced for a study of T cell responses to AZD1222 COVID-19 vaccine. Study results and caveats: After two AZD1222 doses, spike-specific TCR breadth and depth rose versus day 0. Spike-wide vaccine-associated CD4 TCRs dominated at 160-218 and 743-854. No day 14 peak samples; only post-peak repertoires were characterized. Clonal diversity was possibly underestimated, and white British individuals and females predominated among donors.

As to this clone: Its antigen is as yet unknown.

The table came from immunoSEQ multiplex PCR; TCRdb's copy has only in-frame clones and leaves some out. The data show approximately 150,000 clones, roughly 89% seen once. Trimming stripped 6 bases from V and 7 bases from J, with 12 bases between. Per the germline V gene, CDR1 is MNHEY and CDR2 is SVGAGI. There are 12 residues in the CDR3. The chain recombines TRBV6-5 with TRBJ1-2; D gene uncertain. The source material was peripheral blood, sampled on day 0 of AZD1222 vaccination. This TCR was sampled from an adult in good health. The CDR3 here is CASRVTAGGYTF. DNA of the CDR3: TGTGCCAGCAGAGTTACGGCGGGTGGCTACACCTTC.